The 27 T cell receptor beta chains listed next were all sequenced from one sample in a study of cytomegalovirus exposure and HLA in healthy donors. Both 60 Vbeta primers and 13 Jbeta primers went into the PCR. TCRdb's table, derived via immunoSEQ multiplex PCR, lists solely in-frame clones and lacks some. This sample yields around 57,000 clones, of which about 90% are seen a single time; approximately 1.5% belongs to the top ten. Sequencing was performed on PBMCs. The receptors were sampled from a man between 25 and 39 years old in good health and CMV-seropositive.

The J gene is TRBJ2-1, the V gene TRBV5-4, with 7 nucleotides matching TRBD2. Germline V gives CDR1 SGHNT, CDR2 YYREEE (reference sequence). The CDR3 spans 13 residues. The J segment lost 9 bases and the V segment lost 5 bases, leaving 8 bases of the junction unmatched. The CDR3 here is CASRRTSSAEQFF. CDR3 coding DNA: TGTGCCAGCAGAAGGACTAGTTCGGCTGAGCAGTTCTTC. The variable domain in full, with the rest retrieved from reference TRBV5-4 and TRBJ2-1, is ETGVTQSPTHLIKTRGQQVTLRCSSQSGHNTVSWYQQALGQGPQFIFQYYREEENGRGNFPPRFSGLQFPNYSSELNVNALELDDSALYLCASRRTSSAEQFFGPGTRLTVL.

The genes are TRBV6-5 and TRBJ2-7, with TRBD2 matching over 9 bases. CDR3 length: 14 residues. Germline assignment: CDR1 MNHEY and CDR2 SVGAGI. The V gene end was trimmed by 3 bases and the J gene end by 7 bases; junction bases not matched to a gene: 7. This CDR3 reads CASSYTGLAQEQYF. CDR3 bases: TGTGCCAGCAGTTATACCGGACTAGCGCAGGAGCAGTACTTC.

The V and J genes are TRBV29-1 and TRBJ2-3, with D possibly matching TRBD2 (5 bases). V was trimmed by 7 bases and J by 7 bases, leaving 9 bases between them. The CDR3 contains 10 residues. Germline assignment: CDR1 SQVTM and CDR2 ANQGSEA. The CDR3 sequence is CSAEGHTQYF. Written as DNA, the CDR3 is TGCAGCGCTGAGGGCCATACGCAGTATTTT.

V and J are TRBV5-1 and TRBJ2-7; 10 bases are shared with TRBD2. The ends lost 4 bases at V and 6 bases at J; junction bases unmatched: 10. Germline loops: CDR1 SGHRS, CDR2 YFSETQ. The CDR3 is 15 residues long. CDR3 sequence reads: CASSTGLAASREQYF. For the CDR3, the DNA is TGCGCCAGCAGCACCGGACTAGCGGCTAGCCGCGAGCAGTACTTC.

This CDR3 reads CASSLGRDQPQHF. DNA of the CDR3: TGTGCCAGCAGCTTAGGCAGGGATCAGCCCCAGCATTTT. The V call is TRBV7-2, the J call TRBJ1-5; a weak D match, TRBD1 (5 bases). The ends were cut back, 1 base at V and 5 bases at J, with 6 bases in the middle. Germline CDR1 is SGHTA and CDR2 is FQGNSA. The CDR3 covers 13 residues. The full variable domain, rest sourced from reference TRBV7-2 and TRBJ1-5, is GAGVSQSPSNKVTEKGKDVELRCDPISGHTALYWYRQSLGQGLEFLIYFQGNSAPDKSGLPSDRFSAERTGGSVSTLTIQRTQQEDSAVYLCASSLGRDQPQHFGDGTRLSIL.

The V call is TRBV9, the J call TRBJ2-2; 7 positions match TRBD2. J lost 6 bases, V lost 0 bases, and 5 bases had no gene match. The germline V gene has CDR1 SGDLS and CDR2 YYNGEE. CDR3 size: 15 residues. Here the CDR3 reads CASSVGTSSPGELFF. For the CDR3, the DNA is TGTGCCAGCAGCGTAGGGACTAGTTCACCCGGGGAGCTGTTTTTT.

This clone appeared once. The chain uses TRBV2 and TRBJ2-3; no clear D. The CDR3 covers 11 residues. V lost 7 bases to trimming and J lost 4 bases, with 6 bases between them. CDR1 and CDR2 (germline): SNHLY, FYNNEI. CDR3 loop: CASKLSDTQYF. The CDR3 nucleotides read TGTGCCAGCAAACTATCAGATACGCAGTATTTT.

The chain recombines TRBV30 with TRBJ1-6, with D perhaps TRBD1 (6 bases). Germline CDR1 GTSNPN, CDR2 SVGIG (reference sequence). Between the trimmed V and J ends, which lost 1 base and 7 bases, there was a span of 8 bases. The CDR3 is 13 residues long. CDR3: CAWSAGDNSPLHF. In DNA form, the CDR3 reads TGTGCCTGGAGTGCAGGGGACAATTCACCCCTCCACTTT. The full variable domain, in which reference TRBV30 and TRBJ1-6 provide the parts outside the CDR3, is SQTIHQWPATLVQPVGSPLSLECTVEGTSNPNLYWYRQAAGRGLQLLFYSVGIGQISSEVPQNLSASRPQDRQFILSSKKLLLSDSGFYLCAWSAGDNSPLHFGNGTRLTVT.

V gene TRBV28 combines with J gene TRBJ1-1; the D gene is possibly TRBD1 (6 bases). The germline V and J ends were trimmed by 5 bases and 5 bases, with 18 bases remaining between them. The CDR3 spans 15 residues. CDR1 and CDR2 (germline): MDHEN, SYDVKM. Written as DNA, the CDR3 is TGTGCCAGCAGTACAGGGTTTTTAGGAGAAACTGAAGCTTTCTTT. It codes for CASSTGFLGETEAFF.

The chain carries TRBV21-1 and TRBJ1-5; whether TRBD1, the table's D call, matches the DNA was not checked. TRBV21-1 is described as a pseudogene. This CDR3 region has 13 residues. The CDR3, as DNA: TGTGCCAGCAGCAAAAGACAGGGTCAGCCCCAGCATTTT. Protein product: CASSKRQGQPQHF.

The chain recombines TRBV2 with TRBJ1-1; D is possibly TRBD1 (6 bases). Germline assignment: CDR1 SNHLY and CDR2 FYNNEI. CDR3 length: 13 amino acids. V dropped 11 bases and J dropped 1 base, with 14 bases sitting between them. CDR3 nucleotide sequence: TGTGCCCGGCTAATGACAGGGAACACTGAAGCTTTCTTT. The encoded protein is CARLMTGNTEAFF.

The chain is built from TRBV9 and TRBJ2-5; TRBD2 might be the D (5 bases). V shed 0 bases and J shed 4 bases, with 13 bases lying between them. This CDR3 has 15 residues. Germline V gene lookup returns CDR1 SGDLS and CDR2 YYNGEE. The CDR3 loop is CASSVDIEGVETQYF. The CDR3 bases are TGTGCCAGCAGCGTAGATATAGAGGGAGTAGAGACCCAGTACTTC.

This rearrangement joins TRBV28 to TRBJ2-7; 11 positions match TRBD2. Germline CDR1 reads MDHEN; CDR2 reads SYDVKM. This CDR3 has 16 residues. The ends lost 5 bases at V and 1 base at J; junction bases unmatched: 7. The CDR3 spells CASSPDRLAGSYEQYF. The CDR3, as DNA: TGTGCCAGCAGTCCGGACAGACTAGCGGGATCCTACGAGCAGTACTTC.

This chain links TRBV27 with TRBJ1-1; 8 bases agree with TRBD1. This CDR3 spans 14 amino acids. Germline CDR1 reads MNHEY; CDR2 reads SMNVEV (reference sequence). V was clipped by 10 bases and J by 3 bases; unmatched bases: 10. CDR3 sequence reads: CATIRSGGDTEAFF. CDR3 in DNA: TGTGCCACCATCCGATCAGGGGGCGACACTGAAGCTTTCTTT.

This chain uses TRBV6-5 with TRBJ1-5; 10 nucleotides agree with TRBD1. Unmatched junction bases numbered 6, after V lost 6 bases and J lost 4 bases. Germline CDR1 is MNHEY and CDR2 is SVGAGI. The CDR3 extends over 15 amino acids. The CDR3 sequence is CASRPDRGQNQPQHF. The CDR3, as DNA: TGTGCCAGCAGGCCAGACAGGGGGCAAAATCAGCCCCAGCATTTT.

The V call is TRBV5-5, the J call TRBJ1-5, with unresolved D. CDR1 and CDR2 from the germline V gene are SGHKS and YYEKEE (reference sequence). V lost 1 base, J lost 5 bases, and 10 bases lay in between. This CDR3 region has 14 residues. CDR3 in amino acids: CASSLYSGDQPQHF. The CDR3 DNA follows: TGTGCCAGCAGCTTGTATTCAGGCGATCAGCCCCAGCATTTT.

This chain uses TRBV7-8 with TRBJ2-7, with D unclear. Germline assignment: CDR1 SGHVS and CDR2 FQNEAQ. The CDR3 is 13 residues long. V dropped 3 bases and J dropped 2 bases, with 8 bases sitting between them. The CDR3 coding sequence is TGTGCCAGCAGCTTTGGGCAGACCTACGAGCAGTACTTC. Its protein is CASSFGQTYEQYF.

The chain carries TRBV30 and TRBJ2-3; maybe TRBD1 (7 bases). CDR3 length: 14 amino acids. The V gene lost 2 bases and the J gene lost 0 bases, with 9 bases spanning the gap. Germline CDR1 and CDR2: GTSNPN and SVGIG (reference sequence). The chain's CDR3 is CAWSQGGSTDTQYF. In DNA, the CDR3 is TGTGCCTGGAGTCAGGGGGGAAGCACAGATACGCAGTATTTT. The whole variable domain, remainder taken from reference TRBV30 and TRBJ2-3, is SQTIHQWPATLVQPVGSPLSLECTVEGTSNPNLYWYRQAAGRGLQLLFYSVGIGQISSEVPQNLSASRPQDRQFILSSKKLLLSDSGFYLCAWSQGGSTDTQYFGPGTRLTVL.

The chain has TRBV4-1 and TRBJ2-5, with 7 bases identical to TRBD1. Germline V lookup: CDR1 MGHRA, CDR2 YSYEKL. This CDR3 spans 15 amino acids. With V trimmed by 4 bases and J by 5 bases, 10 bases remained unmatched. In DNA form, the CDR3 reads TGCGCCAGCAGCCTCACGGGACAGTTTCCTGAGACCCAGTACTTC. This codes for CASSLTGQFPETQYF.

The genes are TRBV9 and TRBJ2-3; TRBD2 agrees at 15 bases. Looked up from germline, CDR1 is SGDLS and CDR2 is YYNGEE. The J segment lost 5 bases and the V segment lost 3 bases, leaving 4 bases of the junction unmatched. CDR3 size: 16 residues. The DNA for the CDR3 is TGTGCCAGCAGCGCCCGGACTAGCGGGGGGGGAGATACGCAGTATTTT. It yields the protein CASSARTSGGGDTQYF.

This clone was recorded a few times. The CDR3, as DNA: TGTGCCAGCAGCTCCCAGGGAAATGGCTACACCTTC. The encoded protein is CASSSQGNGYTF. This chain connects TRBV11-3 to TRBJ1-2, with D possibly matching TRBD1 (5 bases). This CDR3 is 12 amino acids long. V was cut by 4 bases and J by 6 bases, with 9 bases left in between. Per the germline V gene, CDR1 is SGHNT and CDR2 is YENEEA.

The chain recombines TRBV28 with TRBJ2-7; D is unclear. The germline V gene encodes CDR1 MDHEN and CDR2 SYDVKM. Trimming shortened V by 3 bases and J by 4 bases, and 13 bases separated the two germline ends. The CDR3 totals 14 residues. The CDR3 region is CASSFRGPLYEQYF. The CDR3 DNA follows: TGTGCCAGCAGTTTTCGTGGCCCGCTTTACGAGCAGTACTTC. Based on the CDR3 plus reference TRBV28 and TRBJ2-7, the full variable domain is DVKVTQSSRYLVKRTGEKVFLECVQDMDHENMFWYRQDPGLGLRLIYFSYDVKMKEKGDIPEGYSVSREKKERFSLILESASTNQTSMYLCASSFRGPLYEQYFGPGTRLTVT.

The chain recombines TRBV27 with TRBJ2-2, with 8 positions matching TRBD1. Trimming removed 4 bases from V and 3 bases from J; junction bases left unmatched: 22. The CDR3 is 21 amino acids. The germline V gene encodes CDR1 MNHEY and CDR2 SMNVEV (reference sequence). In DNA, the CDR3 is TGTGCCAGCAGTTCCCGCCGTTGGACAGGGAGCACGGGGGTGTACACCGGGGAGCTGTTTTTT. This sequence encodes CASSSRRWTGSTGVYTGELFF.

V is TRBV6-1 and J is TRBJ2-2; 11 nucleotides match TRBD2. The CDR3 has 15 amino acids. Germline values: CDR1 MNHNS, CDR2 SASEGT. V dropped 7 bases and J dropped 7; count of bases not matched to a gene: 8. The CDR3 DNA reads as TGTGCCAGCACTGGGCTAGCGGGAGGAGACGGGGAGCTGTTTTTT. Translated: CASTGLAGGDGELFF.

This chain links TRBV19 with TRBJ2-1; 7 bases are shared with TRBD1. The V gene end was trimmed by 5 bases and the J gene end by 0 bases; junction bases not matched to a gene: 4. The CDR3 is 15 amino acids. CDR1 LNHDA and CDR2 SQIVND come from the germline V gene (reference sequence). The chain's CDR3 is CASSFPGGSYNEQFF. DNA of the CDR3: TGTGCCAGTAGTTTTCCAGGGGGCTCCTACAATGAGCAGTTCTTC.

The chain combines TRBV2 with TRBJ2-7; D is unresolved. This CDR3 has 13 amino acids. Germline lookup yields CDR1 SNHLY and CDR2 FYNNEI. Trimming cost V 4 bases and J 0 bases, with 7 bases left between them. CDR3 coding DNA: TGTGCCAGCAGTGTGACTCCCTCCTACGAGCAGTACTTC. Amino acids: CASSVTPSYEQYF.

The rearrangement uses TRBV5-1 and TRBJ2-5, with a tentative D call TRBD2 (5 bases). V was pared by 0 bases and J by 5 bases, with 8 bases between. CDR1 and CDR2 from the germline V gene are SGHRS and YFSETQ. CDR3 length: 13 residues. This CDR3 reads CASSLGERETQYF. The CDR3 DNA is TGCGCCAGCAGCTTGGGGGAGAGGGAGACCCAGTACTTC.